A selection of T cell receptor beta chains follows, all from one sample in a study of T cell responses to AZD1222 COVID-19 vaccine. Clones were read by immunoSEQ multiplex PCR, and TCRdb kept only the in-frame ones, dropping some. The sample carries about 110,000 clones, around 92% recorded once. Sequences were derived from peripheral blood, sampled 28 days after the second AZD1222 dose. The receptors derive from an adult who received the AZD1222 COVID-19 vaccine. The CDR3 runs from the conserved cysteine through the conserved F or W. A D gene is named only where the DNA matches it firmly. Clone size is not always given. Where it is, it says once, few, many or a class for expanded clones.

TRBJ1-5 TRBV10-3 TRBD1 NA TGTGCCATCAACCAGGGGGCCGGGCAGCCCCAGCATTTT CAINQGAGQPQHF
TRBJ2-1 TRBV20-1 NA NA TGCAGTGATGCGGGCGAAGCTGAGCAGTTCTTC CSDAGEAEQFF
TRBJ2-7 TRBV5-6 NA NA TGTGCCAGCAGCTTGTCAGGCCCCCATGGATACGAGCAGTACTTC CASSLSGPHGYEQYF
TRBJ1-4 TRBV30 NA NA TGTGCCTGGAGGGCAGAGGGGAGGGGGGGAAAAGCTGAAAAACTGTTTTTT CAWRAEGRGGKAEKLFF
TRBJ2-1 TRBV4-2 NA few TGTGCCAGCAGCCAAGATCATGAGGGGGCCTACAATGAGCAGTTCTTC CASSQDHEGAYNEQFF
TRBJ2-3 TRBV12-3/TRBV12-4 NA NA TGTGCCAGCACCCTCGGGGATACGCAGTATTTT CASTLGDTQYF
TRBJ2-3 TRBV5-1 NA NA TGCGCCAGCAGCTTGGCCGACAGGACAGATACGCAGTATTTT CASSLADRTDTQYF
TRBJ1-1 TRBV5-1 TRBD1 NA TGCGCCAGCAGCTCAGGGACAGCCGCTAGGAACACTGAAGCTTTCTTT CASSSGTAARNTEAFF
TRBJ1-2 TRBV5-1 NA NA TGCGCCAGCAGCTTGGGGGTCCGAGACAGAGGCTACACCTTC CASSLGVRDRGYTF
TRBJ2-1 TRBV24-1 NA NA TGTGCCACCAGTGACCAAACTAGTACCTCCTACAATGAGCAGTTCTTC CATSDQTSTSYNEQFF
TRBJ1-1 TRBV20-1 TRBD1 few TGCAGTGCTAGTAACCCTGGACAGGCTAACACTGAAGCTTTCTTT CSASNPGQANTEAFF
TRBJ1-2 TRBV28 TRBD1 NA TGTGCCACCCTACAGGGGGTTTACTATGGCTACACCTTC CATLQGVYYGYTF
TRBJ2-3 TRBV5-1 NA NA TGCGCCAGCAGCAACCAGGGGTTGGAGGCAGATACGCAGTATTTT CASSNQGLEADTQYF
TRBJ1-5 TRBV5-5 NA NA TGTGCCAGCAGCTCGACAGATAGCAATCAGCCCCAGCATTTT CASSSTDSNQPQHF
TRBJ1-1 TRBV27 NA NA TGTGCCAGCAGTTACCTCGGCGGTGAAGCTTTCTTT CASSYLGGEAFF
TRBJ1-3 TRBV5-1 NA NA TGCGCCAGCAGCCCTGGACAGTCTGGAAACACCATATATTTT CASSPGQSGNTIYF
TRBJ1-5 TRBV6-6 NA NA TGTGCCAGCAGCGTATCCAGGGCCCCTAGCAATCAGCCCCAGCATTTT CASSVSRAPSNQPQHF
TRBJ2-1 TRBV18 NA NA TGTGCCAGCTCACCAGCTCTAACGGGGAGACACAATGAGCAGTTCTTC CASSPALTGRHNEQFF
TRBJ2-7 TRBV10-3 NA NA TGTGCCATCAGTGTGCGACAGAACCTCGAGCAGTACTTC CAISVRQNLEQYF
TRBJ2-3 TRBV5-8 NA NA TGTGCCAGCAGCGCCTCTAGGGCTAGGCTCACAGATACGCAGTATTTT CASSASRARLTDTQYF
TRBJ2-3 TRBV24-1 NA NA TGTGCCACCAGTGAAAGGATCAGCACAGATACGCAGTATTTT CATSERISTDTQYF
TRBJ1-5 TRBV5-3 NA NA TGTGCCAGAAGCCCGGTCAGAGGGAGCAATCAGCCCCAGCATTTT CARSPVRGSNQPQHF
TRBJ2-3 TRBV29-1 TRBD2 NA TGCAGCTCCTTTAGCGGGAGGGTGGGGGATACGCAGTATTTT CSSFSGRVGDTQYF
TRBJ1-1 TRBV18 NA few TGTGCCAGCTCACCACAGGGGAACACTGAAGCTTTCTTT CASSPQGNTEAFF
TRBJ1-3 TRBV2 NA NA TGTGCCAGCAGGGGGAGGTTCTCTGGAAACACCATATATTTT CASRGRFSGNTIYF
TRBJ1-5 TRBV28 NA NA TGTGCCAGCAATAGACGCATGAATAGCAATCAGCCCCAGCATTTT CASNRRMNSNQPQHF
TRBJ2-7 TRBV4-3 NA NA TGCGCCAGCAGCCCCAATGGGCTAACCTACGAGCAGTACTTC CASSPNGLTYEQYF
TRBJ2-2 TRBV7-7 NA NA TGTGCTAGCAGCTTAAATCTCGATAGCGGGAACACCGGGGAGCTGTTTTTT CASSLNLDSGNTGELFF
TRBJ2-2 TRBV4-2 NA NA TGTGCCAGCAGCCAAGGGACCACCCGCGCCGGGGAGCTGTTTTTT CASSQGTTRAGELFF
TRBJ2-1 TRBV19 NA NA TGTGCCAGTATAGGGTTTGGAGGGCCGGAGAATGAGCAGTTCTTC CASIGFGGPENEQFF
TRBJ1-1 TRBV3-1/TRBV3-2 NA NA TGTGCCAGCAGCCTTGATTCGGAAGCTTTCTTT CASSLDSEAFF
TRBJ2-7 TRBV3-1/TRBV3-2 TRBD1 NA TGTGCCAGCAGCCCGCGGGACAGGGGTTACGAGCAGTACTTC CASSPRDRGYEQYF
TRBJ2-1 TRBV3-1/TRBV3-2 TRBD2 NA TGTGCCAGCACCATGTTGGGACTAGCGGGAGTAGTACTCACCTACAATGAGCAGTTCTTC CASTMLGLAGVVLTYNEQFF
TRBJ2-1 TRBV11-2 TRBD2 NA TGTGCCAGCAGCTTCGCAGCGGGAGGGTACAATGAGCAGTTCTTC CASSFAAGGYNEQFF
TRBJ1-6 TRBV14 TRBD1 few TGTGCCAGCAGCCAATTCCGGGACAGGCGTTATTCACCCCTCCACTTT CASSQFRDRRYSPLHF
TRBJ1-4 TRBV19 TRBD1 NA TGTGCCAGTAGTACCGGGACAGGGAGGGATGTGGAAAAACTGTTTTTT CASSTGTGRDVEKLFF
TRBJ2-2 TRBV2 TRBD1 NA TGTGCCAGCAGGGACAGGGACCCCACCGGGGAGCTGTTTTTT CASRDRDPTGELFF
TRBJ2-1 TRBV6-6 NA NA TGTGCCAGTCATCGGGGCGGGTCCTCCTACAATGAGCAGTTCTTC CASHRGGSSYNEQFF
TRBJ2-7 TRBV30 NA NA TGTGCCTGGAGGGGGGGTAGGGAGGCCTCTTTCGACGAGCAGTACTTC CAWRGGREASFDEQYF
TRBJ1-4 TRBV4-3 NA NA TGCGCCAGCAGCCAAGTGGCAGCTTTGCAGACTAATGAAAAACTGTTTTTT CASSQVAALQTNEKLFF
TRBJ1-1 TRBV10-3 TRBD1 NA TGTGCCATCAGCGGAACTCGGGACAGCGGTTTCACTGAAGCTTTCTTT CAISGTRDSGFTEAFF
TRBJ1-1 TRBV9 NA NA TGTGCCAGCAGCGTAAGCCCTAAGGACAACACTGAAGCTTTCTTT CASSVSPKDNTEAFF